Below, 3 T cell receptor beta chains from the same sample are listed, as sequenced in a study of T-cell reconstitution after alpha-beta-depleted transplantation in children. Unique molecular identifiers tagged the TCRbeta library. From the PCR reads, TCRdb called clonotypes with MiXCR, one entry per CDR3 protein. The data contain roughly 100,000 distinct CDR3 sequences, 7% to 9% of them singletons. Source: PBMCs from the stem cell graft donor, taken from the stem cell graft. These receptors originate from a human donor who donated a stem cell graft to a child with congenital amegakaryocytic thrombocytopenia.

This clonotype was observed at least ten times. The chain carries TRBV28 and TRBJ1-1, with D possibly TRBD1 on 6 matching bases. There are 12 residues in the CDR3. Germline V gives CDR1 MDHEN, CDR2 SYDVKM. Trimming took off 3 bases at V and 9 bases at J, with 11 bases between the two ends. The CDR3 nucleotides are TGTGCCAGCAGTTTTCGGGACATTAAAGCTTTCTTT. As protein: CASSFRDIKAFF.

This clonotype was found many times. The V and J genes are TRBV20-1 and TRBJ2-7, with unresolved D. Germline V gene sequence: CDR1 DFQATT, CDR2 SNEGSKA (reference sequence). There are 13 residues in the CDR3. The V end lost 1 base, the J end lost 6 bases, and 13 bases lay between the germline ends. The CDR3 DNA reads as TGCAGTGCTAGAGGTGGCAGTATCCGCGAGCAGTACTTC. Residues: CSARGGSIREQYF.

CDR3 nucleotides: TGTGCCAGCAGCCGCCGCTTTCAGCGGGGGAAAGGAGAGACCCAGTACTTC. Amino acid sequence: CASSRRFQRGKGETQYF. The genes are TRBV6-1 and TRBJ2-5; 8 positions agree with TRBD2. Unmatched junction bases numbered 16, after V lost 6 bases and J lost 4 bases. The CDR3 loop spans 17 amino acids. Germline V gene sequence: CDR1 MNHNS, CDR2 SASEGT.